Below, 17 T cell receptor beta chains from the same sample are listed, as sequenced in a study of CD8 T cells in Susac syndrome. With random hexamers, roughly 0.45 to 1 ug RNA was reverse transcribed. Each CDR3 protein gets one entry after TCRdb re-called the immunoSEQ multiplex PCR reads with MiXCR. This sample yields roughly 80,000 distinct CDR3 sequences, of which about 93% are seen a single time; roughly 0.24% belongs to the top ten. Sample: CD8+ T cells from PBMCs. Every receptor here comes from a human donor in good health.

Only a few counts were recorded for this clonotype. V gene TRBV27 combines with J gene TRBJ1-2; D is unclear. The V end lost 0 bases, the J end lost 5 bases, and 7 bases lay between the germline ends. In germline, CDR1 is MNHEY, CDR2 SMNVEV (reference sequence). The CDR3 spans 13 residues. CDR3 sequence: CASSLSGSYGYTF. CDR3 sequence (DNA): TGTGCCAGCAGTTTATCGGGGTCTTATGGCTACACCTTC.

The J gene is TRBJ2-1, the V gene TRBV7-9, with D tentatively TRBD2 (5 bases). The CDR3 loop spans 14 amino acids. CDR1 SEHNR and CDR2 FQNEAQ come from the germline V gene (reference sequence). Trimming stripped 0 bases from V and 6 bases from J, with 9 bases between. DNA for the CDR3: TGTGCCAGCAGCTTAGCGGTGGGGAGCAATGAGCAGTTCTTC. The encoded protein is CASSLAVGSNEQFF. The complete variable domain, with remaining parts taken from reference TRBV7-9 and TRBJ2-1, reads DTGVSQNPRHKITKRGQNVTFRCDPISEHNRLYWYRQTLGQGPEFLTYFQNEAQLEKSRLLSDRFSAERPKGSFSTLEIQRTEQGDSAMYLCASSLAVGSNEQFFGPGTRLTVL.

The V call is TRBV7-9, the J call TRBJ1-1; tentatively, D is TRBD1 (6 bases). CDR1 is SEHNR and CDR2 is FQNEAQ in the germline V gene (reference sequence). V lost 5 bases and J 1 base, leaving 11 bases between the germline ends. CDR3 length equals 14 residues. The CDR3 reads CASSVTGRNTEAFF. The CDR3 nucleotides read TGTGCCAGCAGCGTAACAGGGAGGAACACTGAAGCTTTCTTT.

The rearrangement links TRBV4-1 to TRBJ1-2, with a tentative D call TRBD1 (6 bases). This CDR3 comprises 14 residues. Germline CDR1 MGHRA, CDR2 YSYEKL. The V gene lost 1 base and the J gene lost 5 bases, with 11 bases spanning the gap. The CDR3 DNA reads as TGCGCCAGCAGCCAAGCCACCACAGGGTATGGCTACACCTTC. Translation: CASSQATTGYGYTF.

Here the CDR3 DNA reads TGTGCCTGGACCTATTTAACAGGGGGCGCAGAGGGCTACACCTTC. Residues: CAWTYLTGGAEGYTF. The chain has TRBV30 and TRBJ1-2; the match to TRBD1 covers 9 bases. V lost 4 bases to trimming and J lost 8 bases; unmatched junction nucleotides: 14. This CDR3 contains 15 residues. Germline-derived CDR1 and CDR2 are GTSNPN and SVGIG (reference sequence).

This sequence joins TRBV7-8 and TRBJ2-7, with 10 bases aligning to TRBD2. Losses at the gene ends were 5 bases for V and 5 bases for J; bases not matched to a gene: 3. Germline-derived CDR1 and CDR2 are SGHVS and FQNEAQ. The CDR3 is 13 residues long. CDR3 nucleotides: TGTGCCAGCAGCCCCGGGACTAGCGACGAGCAGTACTTC. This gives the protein CASSPGTSDEQYF.

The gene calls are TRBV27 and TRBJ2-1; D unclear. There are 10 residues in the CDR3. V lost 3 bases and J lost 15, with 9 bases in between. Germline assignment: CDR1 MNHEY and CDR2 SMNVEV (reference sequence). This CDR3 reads CASSLGHRFF. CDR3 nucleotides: TGTGCCAGCAGTTTGGGCCATCGGTTCTTC.

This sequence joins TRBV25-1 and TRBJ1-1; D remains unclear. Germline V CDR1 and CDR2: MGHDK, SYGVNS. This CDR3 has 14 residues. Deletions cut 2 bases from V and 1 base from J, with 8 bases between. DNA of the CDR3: TGTGCCAGCAGTGAACACGACAAGAACACTGAAGCTTTCTTT. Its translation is CASSEHDKNTEAFF.

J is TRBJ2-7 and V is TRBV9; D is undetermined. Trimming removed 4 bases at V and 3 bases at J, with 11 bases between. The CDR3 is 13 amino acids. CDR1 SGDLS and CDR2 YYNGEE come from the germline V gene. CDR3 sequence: CASSRDTLYEQYF. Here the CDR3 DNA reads TGTGCCAGCAGCCGCGATACGCTCTACGAGCAGTACTTC. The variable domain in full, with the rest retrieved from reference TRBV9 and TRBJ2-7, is DSGVTQTPKHLITATGQRVTLRCSPRSGDLSVYWYQQSLDQGLQFLIQYYNGEERAKGNILERFSAQQFPDLHSELNLSSLELGDSALYFCASSRDTLYEQYFGPGTRLTVT.

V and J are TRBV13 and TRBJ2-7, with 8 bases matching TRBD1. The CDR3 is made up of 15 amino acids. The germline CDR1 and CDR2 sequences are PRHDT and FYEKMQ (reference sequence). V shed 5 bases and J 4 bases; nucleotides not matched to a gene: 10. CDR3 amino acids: CASSTMDRDRYEQYF. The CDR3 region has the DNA TGTGCCAGCAGCACCATGGACAGGGATCGATACGAGCAGTACTTC.

The DNA for the CDR3 is TGCAGCGTTGAAGTTTTACAGGGATCCTACGAGCAGTACTTC. Amino acids: CSVEVLQGSYEQYF. V gene TRBV29-1 combines with J gene TRBJ2-7; D possibly corresponds to TRBD1 (6 bases). The CDR3 runs 14 residues. The germline V gene has CDR1 SQVTM and CDR2 ANQGSEA. V gave up 1 base and J gave up 1 base, with 11 bases separating them.

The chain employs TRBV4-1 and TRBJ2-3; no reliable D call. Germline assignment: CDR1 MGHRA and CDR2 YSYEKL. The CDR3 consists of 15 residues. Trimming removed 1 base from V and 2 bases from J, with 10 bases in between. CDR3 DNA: TGCGCCAGCAGCCAAGCGGAACAGACCACAGATACGCAGTATTTT. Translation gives CASSQAEQTTDTQYF.

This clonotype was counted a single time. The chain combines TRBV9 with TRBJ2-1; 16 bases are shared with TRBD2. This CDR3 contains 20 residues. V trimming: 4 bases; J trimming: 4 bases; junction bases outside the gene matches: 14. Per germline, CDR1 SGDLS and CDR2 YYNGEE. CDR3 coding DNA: TGTGCCAGCAGCACCCCTTCCGGGACTAGCGGGGGGGCGACGTACAATGAGCAGTTCTTC. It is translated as CASSTPSGTSGGATYNEQFF.

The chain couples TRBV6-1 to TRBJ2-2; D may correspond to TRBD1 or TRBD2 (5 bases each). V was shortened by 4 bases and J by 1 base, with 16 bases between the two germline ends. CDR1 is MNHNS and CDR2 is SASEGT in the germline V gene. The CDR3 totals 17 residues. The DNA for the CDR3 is TGTGCCAGCAGTGGACGGGACCCAAGAGTGAACACCGGGGAGCTGTTTTTT. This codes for CASSGRDPRVNTGELFF.

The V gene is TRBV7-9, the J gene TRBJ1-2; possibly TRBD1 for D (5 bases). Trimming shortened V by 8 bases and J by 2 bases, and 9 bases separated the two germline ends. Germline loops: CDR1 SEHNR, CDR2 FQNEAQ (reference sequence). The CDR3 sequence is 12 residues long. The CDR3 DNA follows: TGTGCCAGCCAGGAGGGGAACTATGGCTACACCTTC. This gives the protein CASQEGNYGYTF.

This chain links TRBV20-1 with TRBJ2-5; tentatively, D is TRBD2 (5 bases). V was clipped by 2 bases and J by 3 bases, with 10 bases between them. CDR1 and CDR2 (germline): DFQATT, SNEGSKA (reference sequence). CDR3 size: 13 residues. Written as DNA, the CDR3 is TGCAGTGCTAGACGGCTAGCAGAAGAGACCCAGTACTTC. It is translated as CSARRLAEETQYF.

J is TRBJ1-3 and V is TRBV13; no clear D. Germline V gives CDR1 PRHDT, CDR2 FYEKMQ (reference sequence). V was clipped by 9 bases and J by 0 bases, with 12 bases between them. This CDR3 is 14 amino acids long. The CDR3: CASKDGSSGNTIYF. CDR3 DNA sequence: TGTGCCAGTAAGGACGGCTCCTCTGGAAACACCATATATTTT.